This is a list of T cell receptor beta chains from one sample in a study of shared clonotypes between healthy human individuals. Method: immunoSEQ multiplex PCR; TCRdb's copy keeps in-frame clones and lacks some. The table records hundreds of thousands of clones, approximately 74% of them present only once. Material for sequencing was memory CD4+ T cells sorted from blood. The receptor set was obtained from a woman in her 30s in good health. CDR3s include the opening cysteine and the closing phenylalanine or tryptophan. Fields, in order: J gene, D gene, clone size, V gene, CDR3 DNA, CDR3 protein. The D gene is left open where the match is weak. For some rows the clone size is stated as once, few or many, or as a class when expanded; others skip it.

TRBJ2-7 | TRBD1 | once | TRBV7-8 | TGTGCCAGCAATAAGGACAGGGCCTACGAGCAGTACTTC | CASNKDRAYEQYF
TRBJ2-7 | TRBD2 | few | TRBV7-3 | TGTGCCAGCAGCCGCAGCGGGAGTTTCAACGAGCAGTACTTC | CASSRSGSFNEQYF
TRBJ1-5 | TRBD1 | once | TRBV27 | TGTGCCAGCAGTCCCTGGACAGGGGCGGTGCAGCCCCAGCATTTT | CASSPWTGAVQPQHF
TRBJ2-5 | - | - | TRBV6-5 | TGTGCCAGCAGTTATCAGGGCGGCCAGTACTTC | CASSYQGGQYF
TRBJ1-5 | - | few | TRBV18 | TGTGCCAGCTCACCTTCGAAGGGACGGCAGCCCCAGCATTTT | CASSPSKGRQPQHF
TRBJ1-1 | - | - | TRBV5-6 | TGTGCCAGCAGCTGGAACCCGGGGAGTCCGGGTGAAGCTTTCTTT | CASSWNPGSPGEAFF
TRBJ1-1 | - | - | TRBV28 | TGTGCCAGCAGTTTGATGGGTACTGAAGCTTTCTTT | CASSLMGTEAFF
TRBJ2-7 | - | - | TRBV6-5 | TGTGCCAGCACTGCCGGGACACCTTCCTACGAGCAGTACTTC | CASTAGTPSYEQYF
TRBJ1-1 | - | - | TRBV5-6 | TGTGCCAGCAGCTTTCGGAGCAGGGGGAACACTGAAGCTTTCTTT | CASSFRSRGNTEAFF
TRBJ2-3 | TRBD2 | - | TRBV5-1 | TGCGCCAGCAGCTTACTAGCGGGAGGCCTCGGCGATACGCAGTATTTT | CASSLLAGGLGDTQYF
TRBJ2-5 | - | - | TRBV5-8 | TGTGCCAGCAGCTTGAGTCGAGGGACCCAGTACTTC | CASSLSRGTQYF
TRBJ2-3 | - | - | TRBV2 | TGTGCCAGTGGGGGGCTAGCGTCTAGCACAGATACGCAGTATTTT | CASGGLASSTDTQYF
TRBJ2-7 | - | - | TRBV5-5 | TGTGCCAGCAGCTTGGTGTCCGTGCAGACCCACGAGCAGTACTTC | CASSLVSVQTHEQYF
TRBJ1-2 | - | - | TRBV6-1 | TGTGCCAGCAGTGAACAGAAGCTTGGCTACACCTTC | CASSEQKLGYTF
TRBJ1-3 | - | - | TRBV5-4 | TGTGCCAGCAGCTTTCAGGGGACCGGAAACACCATATATTTT | CASSFQGTGNTIYF
TRBJ2-2 | TRBD1 | - | TRBV6-1 | TGTGCCAGCAGGGAAGGACAGGGGGCGAACACCGGGGAGCTGTTTTTT | CASREGQGANTGELFF
TRBJ1-5 | - | - | TRBV6-1 | TGTGCCAGCATCTGGACGGCAAGCAATCAGCCCCAGCATTTT | CASIWTASNQPQHF
TRBJ1-4 | - | - | TRBV5-5 | TGTGCCAGCAGCTTAGATAATGAAAAACTGTTTTTT | CASSLDNEKLFF
TRBJ2-1 | - | many | TRBV20-1 | TGCAGTGCCCGCAGGGGGGGAAAGCAGTTCTTC | CSARRGGKQFF
TRBJ2-1 | TRBD2 | few | TRBV4-2 | TGTGCCAGCAGCCAAGATACGGGTCGTGGACTAGCGGGAGGGATCACCTACAATGAGCAGTTCTTC | CASSQDTGRGLAGGITYNEQFF